This T cell receptor beta chain derives from a study of neurological immune-mediated disorders. Study details: Secondary progressive cases numbered 3 among the 34 multiple sclerosis patients, while the other 31 were relapsing-remitting.

The table lists this clonotype with many counts. What it recognizes is unknown. The cDNA was produced through 5'RACE with 10-nucleotide random UMIs. TCRdb redid the calling of the 5' RACE reads with MiXCR, one entry per CDR3 protein. Of about 19,000 distinct CDR3 sequences in the sample, roughly 2.6% are singletons; the top ten hold 4.5% to 5.5%. Germline loops: CDR1 MGHRA, CDR2 YSYEKL. This CDR3 region has 14 residues. The germline V and J ends were trimmed by 1 base and 2 bases, with 7 bases remaining between them. Overall study results and limits: The absence of any CDR3 amino acid sequence shared by expanded clones across subjects suggests that repertoires were private in all groups. The multiple sclerosis repertoire cluster lacked an association with any feature, whether clinical or MRI.

The chain joins TRBV4-1 to TRBJ2-3; no reliable D call. The sample consisted of PBMCs. This clonotype was sampled from a woman aged 18-35 years with multiple sclerosis. CDR3 sequence (DNA): TGCGCCAGCAGCCAAGTGGAGTACACAGATACGCAGTATTTT. Amino acids: CASSQVEYTDTQYF.